Detailed here is one TCR beta chain. Its antigen is still unknown. The data were taken from a study of cytomegalovirus exposure and HLA in healthy donors. The PCR had 60 Vbeta and 13 Jbeta primers. Profiled with immunoSEQ multiplex PCR; TCRdb holds only in-frame clones, not every one. The table has more than 60,000 clones, 84% seen once. The CDR3 extends over 13 amino acids. The germline V gene has CDR1 SQVTM and CDR2 ANQGSEA. Overall study results and limits: Sequencing depth across donors, presence/absence analyses assumed, was roughly uniform. Immune exposure information available was restricted to CMV serostatus. Later analysis identified over 15,000 TCR beta sequences associated with HLA alleles, using a false discovery rate threshold of 0.05. The authors listed some 160 TCR beta chains as cytomegalovirus-associated.

Material: PBMCs. The clonotype was recovered from a man between 65 and 85 years old in good health and CMV-seropositive. The chain has TRBV29-1 and TRBJ2-1; 12 positions match TRBD2. The CDR3 DNA follows: TGCAAGACTAGCGGGAGAAGCTACAATGAGCAGTTCTTC. This sequence encodes CKTSGRSYNEQFF.